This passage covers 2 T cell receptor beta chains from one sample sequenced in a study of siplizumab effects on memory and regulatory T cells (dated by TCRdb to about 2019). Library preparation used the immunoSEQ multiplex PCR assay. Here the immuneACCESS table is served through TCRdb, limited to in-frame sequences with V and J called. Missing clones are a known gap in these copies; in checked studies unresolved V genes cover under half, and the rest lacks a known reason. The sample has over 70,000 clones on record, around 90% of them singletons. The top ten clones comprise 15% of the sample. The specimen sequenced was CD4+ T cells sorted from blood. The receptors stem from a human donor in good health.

The CDR3 is CASRGTGGTGELFF. The CDR3 DNA sequence: TGTGCCAGCAGGGGGACAGGGGGGACCGGGGAGCTGTTTTTT. V is TRBV27 and J is TRBJ2-2; 11 positions match TRBD1. V lost 6 bases and J lost 5; bases outside the gene matches: 2. CDR1 MNHEY and CDR2 SMNVEV come from the germline V gene (reference sequence). This CDR3 comprises 14 residues.

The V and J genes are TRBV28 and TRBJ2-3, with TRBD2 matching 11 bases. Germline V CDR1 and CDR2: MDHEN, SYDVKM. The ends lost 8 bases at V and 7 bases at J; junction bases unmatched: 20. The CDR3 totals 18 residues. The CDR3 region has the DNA TGTGCCAGCCGGGGCAGGGGAGCGGCTAGCGGGAGGACCTATACGCAGTATTTT. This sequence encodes CASRGRGAASGRTYTQYF.